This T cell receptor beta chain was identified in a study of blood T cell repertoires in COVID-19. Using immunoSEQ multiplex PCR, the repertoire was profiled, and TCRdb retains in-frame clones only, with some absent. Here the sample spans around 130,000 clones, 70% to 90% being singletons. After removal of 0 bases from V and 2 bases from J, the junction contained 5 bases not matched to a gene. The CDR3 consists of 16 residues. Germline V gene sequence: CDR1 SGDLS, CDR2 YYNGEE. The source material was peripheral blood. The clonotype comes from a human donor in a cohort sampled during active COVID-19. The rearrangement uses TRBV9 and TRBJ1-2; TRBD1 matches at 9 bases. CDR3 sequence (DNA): TGTGCCAGCAGCGTAGGGGGACAGGGTCTCAACTATGGCTACACCTTC. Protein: CASSVGGQGLNYGYTF.